This T cell receptor beta chain was found in a study of a mutant IDH1 vaccine in newly diagnosed glioma. Notes on this clone: Antigen specificity is unknown.

Only in-frame clones appear in the TCRdb table, and some are missing; sequencing was by immunoSEQ multiplex PCR. Of tens of thousands of clones listed, 65% to 90% are singletons. Time point meaning: week 47, end of study. It was 300 ug of mutant IDH1 20-mer peptide that made up each vaccine dose, given with topical imiquimod. Germline CDR1 and CDR2: LNHDA and SQIVND (reference sequence). V was cut by 5 bases and J by 0 bases, with 11 bases left in between. CDR3 length: 15 amino acids. This sample comprised PBMCs, obtained from a glioma patient whose treatment included an IDH1 peptide vaccine. The genes are TRBV19 and TRBJ1-5; TRBD1 might be the D (6 bases). The sequence was obtained from a man between 18 and 35 years old with glioma. Some clones in this sample may be carry-over from other donors' samples. The CDR3 nucleotides read TGTGCCAGTAGTCGCCGGACAGATAGCAATCAGCCCCAGCATTTT. Amino acids: CASSRRTDSNQPQHF.